The entry below describes one T cell receptor beta chain. The data are from a study of blood T cell repertoires in COVID-19. Study-level background: The United States, Italy and Spain were the sources of the acute and convalescent COVID-19 samples. PBMCs, B-cell-depleted T cells, or T cells provided the cDNA or gDNA that made up the material.

Clones were read by immunoSEQ multiplex PCR, and TCRdb kept only the in-frame ones, dropping some. The table shows more than 300,000 clones, with 65% to 90% occurring only once. Trimming took 6 bases from V and 5 from J; bases not matched to a gene: 4. This CDR3 is built from 13 residues. In germline, CDR1 is SNHLY, CDR2 FYNNEI. The participants were between roughly 18 and 89 years old and came from some 25 US areas. Researchers sorted participants into cohorts using their self-reported clinical history. Specimen: PBMCs or T cells enriched from blood (not recorded which). The TCR originated in a man aged 25-40 years who had recovered from COVID-19. This rearrangement joins TRBV2 to TRBJ1-1; 9 bases are a match to TRBD1. The CDR3 protein is CASSGQGRTEAFF. DNA of the CDR3: TGTGCCAGCAGCGGACAGGGGAGGACTGAAGCTTTCTTT.